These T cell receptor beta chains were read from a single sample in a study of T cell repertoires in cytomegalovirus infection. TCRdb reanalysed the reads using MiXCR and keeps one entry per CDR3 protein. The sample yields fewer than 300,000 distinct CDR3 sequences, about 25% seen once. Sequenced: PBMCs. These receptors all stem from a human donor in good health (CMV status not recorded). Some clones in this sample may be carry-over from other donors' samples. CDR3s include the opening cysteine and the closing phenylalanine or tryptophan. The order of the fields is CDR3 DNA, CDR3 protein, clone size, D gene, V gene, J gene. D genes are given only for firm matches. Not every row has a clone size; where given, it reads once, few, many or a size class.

TGTGCCAGCAAACCGGGGGGCCCTCAGCCCCAGCATTTT,CASKPGGPQPQHF,many,NA,TRBV28,TRBJ1-5
TGTGCCAGTAAAAAAGGGGGTTACAATGAGCAGTTCTTC,CASKKGGYNEQFF,few,NA,TRBV6-1,TRBJ2-1
TGTGCCAGCAGCTACCAAGTGGGGAACACAGATACGCAGTATTTT,CASSYQVGNTDTQYF,NA,NA,TRBV7-2,TRBJ2-3
TGTGCCAGTACGCGGGACAGGGGGACAGATACGCAGTATTTT,CASTRDRGTDTQYF,many,TRBD1,TRBV19,TRBJ2-3
TGTGCCAGCAGCTTCCGCACCAGCTCCTACAATGAGCAGTTCTTC,CASSFRTSSYNEQFF,many,NA,TRBV5-6,TRBJ2-1
TGTGCCAGCAGTTACCCCCCCGCTCGATTGACGCACTACGAGCAGTACTTC,CASSYPPARLTHYEQYF,NA,NA,TRBV6-2/TRBV6-3,TRBJ2-7
TGTGCCAGCAGTGCATCCTCGGAGGGTCAGCCCCAGCATTTT,CASSASSEGQPQHF,NA,NA,TRBV12-3/TRBV12-4,TRBJ1-5
TGTGCCAGCAGCTTAGCTTCCGGGAGCGGTGAGACCCAGTACTTC,CASSLASGSGETQYF,many,NA,TRBV7-2,TRBJ2-5
TGTGCCAGCAGAGCCGGGACAGGGGGCGTCTATGGCTACACCTTC,CASRAGTGGVYGYTF,NA,TRBD1,TRBV28,TRBJ1-2
TGTGCCAGCAGCTTAGCGCGGGCTAAAAACATTCAGTACTTC,CASSLARAKNIQYF,NA,NA,TRBV7-2,TRBJ2-4
TGTGCCAGCGGCTTGGTGGACGGAAACAATGAGCAGTTCTTC,CASGLVDGNNEQFF,NA,NA,TRBV5-6,TRBJ2-1
TGTGCCACCAGTGATTCCCAGTGGAGCAGTCGCTACAATGAGCAGTTCTTC,CATSDSQWSSRYNEQFF,many,NA,TRBV24-1,TRBJ2-1